This TCR beta chain was captured in a study of T-cell reconstitution after alpha-beta-depleted transplantation in children. Overall study findings and caveats: Hyperexpanded clones declined; after one year, newly produced T cells mostly supplied diversity.

Unique molecular identifiers were incorporated when the TCRbeta library was constructed. TCRdb redid the calling of the PCR reads with MiXCR, one entry per CDR3 protein. The repertoire holds about 290,000 distinct CDR3 sequences, with 6% to 10% as singletons. There are a few counts of this clonotype. Its antigen is not known. Germline trimming cut 0 bases from V and 5 bases from J; bases unmatched to any gene: 6. The germline gives CDR1 LNHNV, CDR2 YYDKDF (reference sequence). This CDR3 has 16 amino acids. V usage is TRBV15 and J usage is TRBJ1-4; 7 nucleotides align to TRBD1. This TCR came from a female patient between 2 and 15 years old who had a stem cell transplant for Fanconi anemia, so the T cells may come from the graft donor. Sequencing was performed on peripheral blood, taken 360 days after TCRalphabeta/CD19-depleted stem cell transplant. The CDR3 spells CATSREWDSTNEKLFF. Written as DNA, the CDR3 is TGTGCCACCAGCAGAGAGTGGGACAGTACGAATGAAAAACTGTTTTTT.